This TCR beta chain came from a study of regulatory T cells in long-lasting Graves disease. Study-wide findings and caveats: The sample size was small, and this may have reduced accuracy. Persistent patients shared more public clonotypes (roughly 3,000) than newly diagnosed patients (about 1,000).

The table lists this clonotype with many counts. The antigen is unknown. CDR3 length equals 15 residues. Germline values: CDR1 GTSNPN, CDR2 SVGIG (reference sequence). V was clipped by 3 bases and J by 5 bases; unmatched bases: 11. As for time point: persistent/refractory GD, antithyroid drugs over 5 years with positive TRAb. Construction of the TCR library relied on RNA isolated from PBMCs. Enrollment of patients was through an endocrinology department in Xi'an, China. With iRepertoire HTBI primers and Arm-PCR of CDR3 regions, TCR beta libraries were built. TCRdb used MiXCR to reprocess the multiplex PCR reads, holding one entry per CDR3 protein. The table records 450,000 or so distinct CDR3 sequences, less than 25% of them present only once.

The sequenced sample was peripheral blood mononuclear cells (PBMCs), obtained when the disease was refractory, from a patient treated with antithyroid drugs. The chain uses TRBV30 and TRBJ2-7; the match to TRBD1 covers 9 bases. The sequence was obtained from a female donor with Graves disease. For the CDR3, the DNA is TGTGCCTGGAGCGTAGGGGGACAGGGAAGGCACGAGCAGTACTTC. Translated, it gives CAWSVGGQGRHEQYF.